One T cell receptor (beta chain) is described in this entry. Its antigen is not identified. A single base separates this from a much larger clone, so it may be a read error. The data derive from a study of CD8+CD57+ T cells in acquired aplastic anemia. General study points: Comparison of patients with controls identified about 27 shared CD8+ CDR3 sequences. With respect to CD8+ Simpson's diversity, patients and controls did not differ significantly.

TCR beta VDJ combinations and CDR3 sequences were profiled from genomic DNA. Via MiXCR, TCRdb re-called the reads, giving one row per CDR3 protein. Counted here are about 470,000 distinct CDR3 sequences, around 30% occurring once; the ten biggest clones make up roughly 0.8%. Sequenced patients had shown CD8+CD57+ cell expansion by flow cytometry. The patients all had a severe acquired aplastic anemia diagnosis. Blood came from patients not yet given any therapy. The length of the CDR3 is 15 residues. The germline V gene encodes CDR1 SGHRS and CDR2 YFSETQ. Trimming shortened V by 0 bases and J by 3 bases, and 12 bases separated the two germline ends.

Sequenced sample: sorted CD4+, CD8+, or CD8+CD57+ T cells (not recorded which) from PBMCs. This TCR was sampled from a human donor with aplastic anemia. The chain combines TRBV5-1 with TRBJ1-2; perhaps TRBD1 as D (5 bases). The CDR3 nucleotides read TGCGCCAGCAGCTTGGGAGGGGCCCTCGACTATGGCTACACCTTC. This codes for CASSLGGALDYGYTF.